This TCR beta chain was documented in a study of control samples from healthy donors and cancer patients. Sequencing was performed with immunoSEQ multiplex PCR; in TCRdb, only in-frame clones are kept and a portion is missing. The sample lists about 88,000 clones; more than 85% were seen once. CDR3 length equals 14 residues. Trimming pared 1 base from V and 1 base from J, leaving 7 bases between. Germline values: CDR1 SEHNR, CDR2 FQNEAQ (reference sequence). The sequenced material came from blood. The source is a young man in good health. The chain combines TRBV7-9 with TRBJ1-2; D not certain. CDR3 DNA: TGTGCCAGCAGCTTAGTCCGAAGTAACTATGGCTACACCTTC. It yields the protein CASSLVRSNYGYTF.